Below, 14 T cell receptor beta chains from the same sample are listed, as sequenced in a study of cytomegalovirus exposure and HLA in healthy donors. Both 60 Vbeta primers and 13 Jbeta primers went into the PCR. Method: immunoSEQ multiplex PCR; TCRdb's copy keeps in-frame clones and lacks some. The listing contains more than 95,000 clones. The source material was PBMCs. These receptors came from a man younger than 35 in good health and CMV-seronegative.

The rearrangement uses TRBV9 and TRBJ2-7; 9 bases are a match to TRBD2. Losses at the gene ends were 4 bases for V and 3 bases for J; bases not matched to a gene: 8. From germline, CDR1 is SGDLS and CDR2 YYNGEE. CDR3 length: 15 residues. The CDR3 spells CASSTTSGADYEQYF. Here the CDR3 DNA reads TGTGCCAGCAGCACGACTAGCGGAGCAGACTACGAGCAGTACTTC.

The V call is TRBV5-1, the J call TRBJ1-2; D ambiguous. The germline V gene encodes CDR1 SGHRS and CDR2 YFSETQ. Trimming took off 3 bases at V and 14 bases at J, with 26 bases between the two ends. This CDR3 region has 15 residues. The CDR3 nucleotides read TGCGCCAGCAGCTCAGATGGCGGAATTGGCTTGGCTAGAACCTTC. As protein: CASSSDGGIGLARTF. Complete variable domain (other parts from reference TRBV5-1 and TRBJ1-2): KAGVTQTPRYLIKTRGQQVTLSCSPISGHRSVSWYQQTPGQGLQFLFEYFSETQRNKGNFPGRFSGRQFSNSRSEMNVSTLELGDSALYLCASSSDGGIGLARTFGSGTRLTVV.

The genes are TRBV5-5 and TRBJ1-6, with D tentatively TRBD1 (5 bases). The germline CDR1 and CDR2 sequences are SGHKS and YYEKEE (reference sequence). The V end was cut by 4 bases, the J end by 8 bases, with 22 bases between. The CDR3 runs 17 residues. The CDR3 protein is CASSITKRQGVDSPLHF. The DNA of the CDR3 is TGTGCCAGCAGCATAACAAAACGGCAGGGTGTTGATTCACCCCTCCACTTT.

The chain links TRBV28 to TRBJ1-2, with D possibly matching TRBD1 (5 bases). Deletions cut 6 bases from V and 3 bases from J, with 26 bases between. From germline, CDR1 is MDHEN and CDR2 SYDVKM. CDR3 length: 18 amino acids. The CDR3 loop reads CASRPGGVRLLRDYGYTF. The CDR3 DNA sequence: TGTGCCAGCAGACCCGGAGGGGTCCGGCTCCTCAGGGACTATGGCTACACCTTC.

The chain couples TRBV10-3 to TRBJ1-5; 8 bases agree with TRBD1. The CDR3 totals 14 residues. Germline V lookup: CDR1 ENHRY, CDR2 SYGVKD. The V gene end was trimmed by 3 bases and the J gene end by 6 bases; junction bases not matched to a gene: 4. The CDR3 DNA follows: TGTGCCATCAGTGAATTGACAGGGGTTCAGCCCCAGCATTTT. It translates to CAISELTGVQPQHF.

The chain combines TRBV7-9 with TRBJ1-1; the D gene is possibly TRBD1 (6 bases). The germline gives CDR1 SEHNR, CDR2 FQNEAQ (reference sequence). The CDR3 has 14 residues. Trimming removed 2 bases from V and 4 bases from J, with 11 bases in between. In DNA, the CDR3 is TGTGCCAGCAGCTTATCGGGGGGCGTCACTGAAGCTTTCTTT. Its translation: CASSLSGGVTEAFF.

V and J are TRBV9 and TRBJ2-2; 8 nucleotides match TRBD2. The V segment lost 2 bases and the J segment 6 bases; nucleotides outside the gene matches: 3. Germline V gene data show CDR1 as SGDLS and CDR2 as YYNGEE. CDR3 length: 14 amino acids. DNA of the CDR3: TGTGCCAGCAGCGTTTCGGGGGGGCCCGGGGAGCTGTTTTTT. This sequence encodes CASSVSGGPGELFF.

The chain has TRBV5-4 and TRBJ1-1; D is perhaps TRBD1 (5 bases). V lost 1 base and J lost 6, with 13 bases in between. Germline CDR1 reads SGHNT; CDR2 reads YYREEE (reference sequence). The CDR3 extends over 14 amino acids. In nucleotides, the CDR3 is TGTGCCAGCAGCTTGCCAGGGTTAGGCGCTGAAGCTTTCTTT. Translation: CASSLPGLGAEAFF.

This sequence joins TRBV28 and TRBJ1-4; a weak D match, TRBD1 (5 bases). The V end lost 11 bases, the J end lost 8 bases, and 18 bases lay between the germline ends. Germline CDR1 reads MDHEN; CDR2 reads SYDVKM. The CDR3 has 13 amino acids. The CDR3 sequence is CAAAGRGREKLFF. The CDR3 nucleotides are TGTGCCGCCGCCGGGCGGGGACGGGAAAAACTGTTTTTT.

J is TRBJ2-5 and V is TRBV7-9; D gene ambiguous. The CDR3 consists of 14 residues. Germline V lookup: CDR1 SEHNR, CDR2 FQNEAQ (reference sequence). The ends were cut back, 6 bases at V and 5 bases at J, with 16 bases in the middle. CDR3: CASSGKDFRETQYF. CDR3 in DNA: TGTGCCAGCAGTGGTAAAGATTTTCGGGAGACCCAGTACTTC.

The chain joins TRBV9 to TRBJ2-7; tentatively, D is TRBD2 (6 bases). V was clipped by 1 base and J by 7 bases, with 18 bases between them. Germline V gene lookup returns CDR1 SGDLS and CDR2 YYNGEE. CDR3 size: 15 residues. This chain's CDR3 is CASSVMPGRGTEQYF. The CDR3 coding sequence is TGTGCCAGCAGCGTAATGCCGGGGCGGGGAACTGAGCAGTACTTC.

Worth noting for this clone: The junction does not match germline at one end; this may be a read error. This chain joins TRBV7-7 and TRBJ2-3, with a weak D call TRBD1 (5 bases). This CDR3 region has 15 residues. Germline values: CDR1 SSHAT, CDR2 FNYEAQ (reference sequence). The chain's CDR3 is CASSSGQGPPDTQYF. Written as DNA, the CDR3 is TGTGCTAGCAGCTCTGGCCAGGGCCCCCCAGATACGCAGTATTTT. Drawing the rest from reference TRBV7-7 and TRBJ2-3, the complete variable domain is GAGVSQSPRYKVTKRGQDVTLRCDPISSHATLYWYQQALGQGPEFLTYFNYEAQPDKSGLPSDRFSAERPEGSISTLTIQRTEQRDSAMYRCASSSGQGPPDTQYFGPGTRLTVL.

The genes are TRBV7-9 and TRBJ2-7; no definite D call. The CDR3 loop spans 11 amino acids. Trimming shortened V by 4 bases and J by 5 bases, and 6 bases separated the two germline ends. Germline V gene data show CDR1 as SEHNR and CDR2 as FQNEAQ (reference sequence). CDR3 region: CASSSQDEQYF. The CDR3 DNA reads TGTGCCAGCAGCTCCCAGGACGAGCAGTACTTC.

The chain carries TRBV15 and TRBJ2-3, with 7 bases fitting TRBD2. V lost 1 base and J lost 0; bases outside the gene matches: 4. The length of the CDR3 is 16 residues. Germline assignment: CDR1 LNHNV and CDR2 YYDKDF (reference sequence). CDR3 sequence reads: CATSRGTSESTDTQYF. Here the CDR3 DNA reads TGTGCCACCAGCAGAGGTACTAGCGAAAGCACAGATACGCAGTATTTT.